This TCR beta chain appears in the sequencing data of a study of technical replicates of blood from a few donors. CDR1 is GTSNPN and CDR2 is SVGIG in the germline V gene (reference sequence). This CDR3 contains 14 residues. The germline V and J ends were trimmed by 0 bases and 1 base, with 10 bases remaining between them. Assay used: immunoSEQ multiplex PCR; TCRdb lists only in-frame clones, some missing. The table records 80,000 or so clones, about 94% of them present only once. The chain has TRBV30 and TRBJ2-7, with D possibly TRBD2 on 6 matching bases. The sequence was obtained from a human donor in good health. Sequencing input: T cells isolated from PBMCs. Here the CDR3 reads CAWSVEGVSYEQYF. In DNA, the CDR3 is TGTGCCTGGAGTGTGGAGGGCGTATCCTACGAGCAGTACTTC.